The rows below give T cell receptor beta chains drawn from one sample of a study of regulatory T cells in long-lasting Graves disease. TCRdb itself ran the multiplex PCR reads through MiXCR, one entry per CDR3 protein. The sample yields 400,000 to 450,000 distinct CDR3 sequences, roughly 15% seen once. These same data were also listed under a study on T cells in Graves' hyperthyroidism and ophthalmopathy.

The specimen was peripheral blood mononuclear cells (PBMCs), collected at new diagnosis, from a patient treated with antithyroid drugs. The receptor set was obtained from a woman in her twenties or thirties with Graves disease. The CDR3 runs from the conserved cysteine through the conserved F or W. D genes are given only for firm matches. Not every row has a clone size; where given, it reads once, few, many or a size class.

v_gene	d_gene	abundance	j_gene	CDR3aa	CDR3nt
TRBV28	TRBD2	many	TRBJ2-1	CASSFLAGLREQFF	TGTGCCAGCAGTTTTCTAGCGGGACTTCGTGAGCAGTTCTTC
TRBV20-1	.	.	TRBJ1-2	CSAIPTTGSNGYTF	TGCAGTGCTATCCCCACGACAGGTAGCAATGGCTACACCTTC
TRBV18	.	few	TRBJ2-3	CASSPRPDTDTQYF	TGTGCCAGCTCACCACGGCCGGACACAGATACGCAGTATTTT
TRBV3-1	.	many	TRBJ1-1	CASSLGRANTEAFF	TGTGCCAGCAGCTTAGGCAGGGCAAACACTGAAGCTTTCTTT
TRBV15	.	few	TRBJ1-5	CATSSPNRNQPQHF	TGTGCCACCAGCAGTCCCAATCGCAATCAGCCCCAGCATTTT
TRBV30	TRBD1	many	TRBJ1-4	CAWDRANEKLFF	TGTGCCTGGGACAGGGCTAATGAAAAACTGTTTTTT
TRBV13	.	many	TRBJ2-7	CASSLWGNEQYF	TGTGCCAGCAGCTTATGGGGGAACGAGCAGTACTTC
TRBV28	.	many	TRBJ1-1	CASSFIGAGPLMNTEAFF	TGTGCCAGCAGTTTTATCGGAGCCGGTCCCCTGATGAACACTGAAGCTTTCTTT
TRBV20-1	TRBD2	many	TRBJ2-3	CSARDMASGRGGTDTQYF	TGCAGTGCTAGAGATATGGCTAGCGGGAGGGGGGGCACAGATACGCAGTATTTT
TRBV13	.	many	TRBJ2-7	CASSGNSYEQYF	TGTGCCAGTTCGGGGAATAGCTACGAGCAGTACTTC
TRBV4-1	.	many	TRBJ2-5	CASSQGWGQPQETQYF	TGCGCCAGCAGCCAAGGATGGGGGCAGCCCCAAGAGACCCAGTACTTC
TRBV2	.	many	TRBJ1-5	CASSDYAALPQHF	TGTGCCAGCAGTGATTACGCAGCTTTGCCCCAGCATTTT
TRBV30	TRBD2	many	TRBJ2-1	CAWSGSGSSYNEQFF	TGTGCCTGGAGCGGTAGCGGGAGCTCCTACAATGAGCAGTTCTTC
TRBV16	.	.	TRBJ2-4	CASSQLSGSTIAKNIQYF	TGTGCCAGCAGCCAATTGTCCGGATCGACCATAGCCAAAAACATTCAGTACTTC
TRBV7-2	.	many	TRBJ2-1	CASSLRGGIGPGNEQFF	TGTGCCAGCAGCTTAAGGGGCGGGATCGGACCGGGGAATGAGCAGTTCTTC
TRBV3-1	TRBD2	.	TRBJ2-7	CASSQDPISSGRQYF	TGTGCCAGCAGCCAAGATCCTATTAGTAGCGGGAGACAGTACTTC
TRBV28	TRBD2	many	TRBJ2-1	CASSSMYFGGESSYNEQFF	TGTGCCAGCAGTTCGATGTATTTCGGGGGGGAGAGCTCCTACAATGAGCAGTTCTTC
TRBV12-3/TRBV12-4	TRBD2	few	TRBJ2-5	CASSNGLAGGRQIQETQYF	TGTGCCAGCAGTAATGGACTAGCGGGAGGTCGACAAATCCAAGAGACCCAGTACTTC
TRBV5-4	.	.	TRBJ2-5	CASSRKQGGLSETQYF	TGTGCCAGCAGCCGAAAGCAGGGGGGGTTATCGGAGACCCAGTACTTC
TRBV30	.	many	TRBJ1-1	CAGDVNTEAFF	TGTGCCGGTGACGTGAACACTGAAGCTTTCTTT
TRBV20-1	TRBD1	many	TRBJ2-7	CSARDRGNPYEQYF	TGCAGTGCGCGGGACAGGGGAAACCCCTACGAGCAGTACTTC
TRBV30	.	few	TRBJ1-3	CAWKSSGNTIYF	TGTGCCTGGAAAAGCTCTGGAAACACCATATATTTT
TRBV5-6	.	.	TRBJ2-5	CASSLLPAGETQYF	TGTGCCAGCAGCTTGCTTCCAGCGGGAGAGACCCAGTACTTC
TRBV27	.	.	TRBJ2-2	CASSPGTPATGELFF	TGTGCCAGCAGTCCCGGGACTCCGGCCACCGGGGAGCTGTTTTTT
TRBV4-1	.	few	TRBJ2-2	CASSPRKVYGSDRNTGELFF	TGCGCCAGCAGCCCAAGGAAGGTCTACGGGTCGGACAGAAACACCGGGGAGCTGTTTTTT
TRBV9	TRBD2	few	TRBJ2-3	CASSVATGGGSDTQYF	TGTGCCAGCAGCGTAGCTACGGGGGGAGGTTCAGATACGCAGTATTTT
TRBV2	TRBD2	many	TRBJ2-1	CASTSGTSGSNEQFF	TGTGCCAGCACCAGCGGGACTAGCGGGAGTAATGAGCAGTTCTTC
TRBV18	.	few	TRBJ2-3	CASSPPPGADTQYF	TGTGCCAGCTCACCACCGCCAGGGGCAGATACGCAGTATTTT